The clone carrying this TCR delta chain showed up just a few times. Its antigen is unknown. The template was reverse-transcribed extracted RNA. Multiplex PCR used pooled V-gene forward primers and a constant-region reverse primer to amplify CDR3s. TCRdb used CATT to re-call clones from the multiplex PCR reads. The sample records 80,000 or so delta-chain clones, around 34% being singletons. The CDR3 extends over 18 amino acids. From germline, CDR1 is TSWWSYY and CDR2 QGS. The V segment lost 1 base and the J segment 7 bases; nucleotides outside the gene matches: 16. Between roughly 98% and 99.6% of sorted thymocytes were Vdelta1+. This sample is drawn from a study of Vδ1+ human thymocytes. Study findings and constraints: In the thymus, TRG and TRD repertoires looked highly polyclonal with Gaussian CDR3 lengths. Bulk repertoire data may be misinterpreted because of unexpected Vdelta2 sequences. Unlike peripheral blood Vdelta1+ controls, thymic delta-chain sequences included 15% to 20% Vdelta2 and few Vdelta3. Donors shared many TRG clonotypes but few TRD clonotypes.

The receptor's source is a boy under three years old who had congenital heart surgery. Sequencing was carried out using Vdelta1+ gamma-delta thymocytes from the thymus. The subset was: FACS-sorted CD3+ TCRalphabeta- TCRVdelta1+ TCRVdelta2- thymocytes. The genes are TRDV1 and TRDJ1, with TRDD3 identical over 9 bases. In DNA, the CDR3 is TGTGCTCTTGGGGAACCGAGTCTCCTAAACCCTGGGGGATTTAAACTCATCTTT. This codes for CALGEPSLLNPGGFKLIF.